A single sample is the source of the 7 T cell receptor beta chains below, sequenced in a study of cytomegalovirus exposure and HLA in healthy donors. PCR primers comprised 60 Vbeta and 13 Jbeta primers. TCRdb keeps only in-frame clones here, not all; method: immunoSEQ multiplex PCR. The data contain roughly 140,000 clones, roughly 80% of them singletons. The sequenced sample was PBMCs. These receptors came from a man aged 30 to 45 in good health and CMV-seropositive.

This clone was seen a few times. The rearrangement joins TRBV5-8 to TRBJ2-5, with 10 bases aligning to TRBD2. Per the germline V gene, CDR1 is SGHTS and CDR2 is YDEGEE. CDR3 size: 15 residues. V shed 5 bases, J shed 2 bases, and the junction held 6 bases outside the gene matches. DNA for the CDR3: TGTGCCAGCAGGATCAGCGGGAGGGTTCAAGAGACCCAGTACTTC. This encodes CASRISGRVQETQYF.

The J gene is TRBJ1-4, the V gene TRBV19; a possible D gene is TRBD1 (6 bases). Looked up from germline, CDR1 is LNHDA and CDR2 is SQIVND (reference sequence). CDR3 length: 15 amino acids. V was cut by 4 bases and J by 0 bases, with 9 bases left in between. CDR3 sequence: CASSTRGATNEKLFF. The DNA for the CDR3 is TGTGCCAGTAGTACCAGGGGTGCAACTAATGAAAAACTGTTTTTT.

Points on this clone: At one of its ends the junction is not consistent with the germline gene, which may arise from a read error. The rearrangement joins TRBV7-9 to TRBJ2-5; 8 bases line up with TRBD2. CDR1 SEHNR and CDR2 FQNEAQ come from the germline V gene (reference sequence). There are 15 residues in the CDR3. In nucleotides, the CDR3 is TGTTCCAGCAGCTACCCCGGGGGGGGGTCGGAGACCCAGTACTTC. It specifies CSSSYPGGGSETQYF.

The chain links TRBV5-1 to TRBJ1-4, with D possibly TRBD1 on 5 matching bases. Trimming removed 0 bases at V and 2 bases at J, with 14 bases between. The germline V gene has CDR1 SGHRS and CDR2 YFSETQ. This CDR3 region has 17 residues. The CDR3 reads CASSLVGGIRTNEKLFF. CDR3 nucleotides: TGCGCCAGCAGCTTGGTTGGGGGGATAAGGACTAATGAAAAACTGTTTTTT.

The chain links TRBV6-1 to TRBJ2-5; no clear D gene. The CDR3 extends over 14 amino acids. Germline lookup yields CDR1 MNHNS and CDR2 SASEGT. The V and J ends lost 2 bases and 5 bases respectively, with 12 bases between them. CDR3 amino acids: CASSEPQISETQYF. Here the CDR3 DNA reads TGTGCCAGCAGTGAACCCCAGATTTCGGAGACCCAGTACTTC.

The rearrangement joins TRBV6-1 to TRBJ2-1; 9 bases line up with TRBD2. This CDR3 has 16 amino acids. Germline CDR1 reads MNHNS; CDR2 reads SASEGT. Trimming at V came to 3 bases and at J to 7 bases, leaving 10 bases not matched to a gene. CDR3 protein: CASSDRAGGLLNEQFF. For the CDR3, the DNA is TGTGCCAGCAGTGACCGAGCGGGGGGCCTTCTGAATGAGCAGTTCTTC.

The rearrangement links TRBV11-2 to TRBJ2-2; no clear D gene. The CDR3 runs to 12 residues. Germline V gene lookup returns CDR1 SGHAT and CDR2 FQNNGV. The germline V and J ends were trimmed by 5 bases and 6 bases, with 7 bases remaining between them. The CDR3 protein is CASSREAGELFF. CDR3 nucleotides: TGTGCCAGCAGCAGAGAAGCCGGGGAGCTGTTTTTT.